This entry is about one T cell receptor beta chain. This table comes from immunoSEQ multiplex PCR, and its TCRdb copy is limited to in-frame clones, with some not included. The sample yields 490,000 or so clones, less than 90% seen once. The data derive from a study of blood T cell repertoires in COVID-19. Study in general: Whether acute or convalescent, the COVID-19 samples came from the United States, Italy and Spain. In each case, the material was cDNA or gDNA derived from T cells, B-cell-depleted T cells, or PBMCs.

V dropped 8 bases and J dropped 6; count of bases not matched to a gene: 6. Germline assignment: CDR1 WNHNN and CDR2 SYGVQD (reference sequence). The CDR3 contains 13 residues. In assigning cohorts, the study relied on participant-reported clinical history. The receptor was derived from an older woman who had recovered from COVID-19. V is TRBV10-1 and J is TRBJ2-7, with 11 bases aligning to TRBD2. The sequencing input was PBMCs or T cells enriched from blood (not recorded which). CDR3 residues: CASRSSGGAEQYF. The CDR3 DNA follows: TGCGCCAGCCGGAGTAGCGGGGGGGCCGAGCAGTACTTC.